This T cell receptor (beta chain) originates from a study of blood T cell repertoires in COVID-19. Background on the study: PBMCs, B-cell-depleted T cells, or T cells provided the cDNA or gDNA that made up the material.

The V gene's germline CDR1 is MNHNY and CDR2 SVGAGI (reference sequence). CDR3 size: 13 residues. Trimming stripped 2 bases from V and 7 bases from J, with 9 bases between. How the authors handled the data: Reference gene primer amplification gave estimated nucleated cell counts. Only in-frame clones appear in the TCRdb table, and some are missing; sequencing was by immunoSEQ multiplex PCR. V and J calls and clone size are copied from that table; D and trimming were computed from the DNA. There are roughly 350,000 clones in the sample; approximately 90% occur only once, and 4% lies in the top ten. The sequence was collected from a woman aged 45-60 years with active or convalescent COVID-19. The J gene is TRBJ2-1, the V gene TRBV6-6; D is perhaps TRBD2 (6 bases). The sample consisted of peripheral blood. This CDR3 reads CASSYGRQNEQFF. The CDR3 nucleotides read TGTGCCAGCAGTTACGGGAGGCAGAATGAGCAGTTCTTC.